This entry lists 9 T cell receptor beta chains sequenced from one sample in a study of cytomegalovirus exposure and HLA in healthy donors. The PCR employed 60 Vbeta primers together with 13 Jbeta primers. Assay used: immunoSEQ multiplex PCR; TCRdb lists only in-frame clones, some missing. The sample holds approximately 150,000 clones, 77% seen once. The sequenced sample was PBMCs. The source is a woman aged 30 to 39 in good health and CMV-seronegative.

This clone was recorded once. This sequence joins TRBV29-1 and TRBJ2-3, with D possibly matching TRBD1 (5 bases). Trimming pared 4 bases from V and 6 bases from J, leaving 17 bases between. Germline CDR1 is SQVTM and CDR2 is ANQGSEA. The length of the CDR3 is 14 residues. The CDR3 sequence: CSVAPGGATDTQYF. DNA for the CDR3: TGCAGCGTTGCCCCCGGTGGGGCGACTGATACGCAGTATTTT.

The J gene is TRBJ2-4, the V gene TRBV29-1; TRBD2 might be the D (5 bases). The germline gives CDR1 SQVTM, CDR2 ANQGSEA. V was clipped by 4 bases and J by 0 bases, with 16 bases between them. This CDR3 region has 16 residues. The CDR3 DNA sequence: TGCAGCGTTGCTGTCCGGGCGGACTCAGCCAAAAACATTCAGTACTTC. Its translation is CSVAVRADSAKNIQYF.

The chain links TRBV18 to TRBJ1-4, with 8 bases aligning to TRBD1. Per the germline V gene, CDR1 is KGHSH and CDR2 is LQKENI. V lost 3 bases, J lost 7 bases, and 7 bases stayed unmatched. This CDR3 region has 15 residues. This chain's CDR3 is CASSPPDRGGEKLFF. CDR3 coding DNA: TGTGCCAGCTCACCTCCAGACAGGGGAGGTGAAAAACTGTTTTTT.

CDR3 region: CASSLQGRGVDTQYF. CDR3 sequence (DNA): TGTGCCAGCAGCCTCCAAGGGAGGGGCGTAGATACGCAGTATTTT. This sequence joins TRBV5-4 and TRBJ2-3; 7 bases are a match to TRBD2. The CDR3 spans 15 residues. V trimming: 4 bases; J trimming: 5 bases; junction bases outside the gene matches: 10. Looked up from germline, CDR1 is SGHNT and CDR2 is YYREEE (reference sequence).

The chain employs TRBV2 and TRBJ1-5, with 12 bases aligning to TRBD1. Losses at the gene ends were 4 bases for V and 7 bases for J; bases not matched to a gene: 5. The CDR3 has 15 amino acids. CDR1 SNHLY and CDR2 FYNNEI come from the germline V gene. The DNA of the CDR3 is TGTGCCAGCAGTGCGGGACAGGGGGCGAGCCAGCCCCAGCATTTT. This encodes CASSAGQGASQPQHF.

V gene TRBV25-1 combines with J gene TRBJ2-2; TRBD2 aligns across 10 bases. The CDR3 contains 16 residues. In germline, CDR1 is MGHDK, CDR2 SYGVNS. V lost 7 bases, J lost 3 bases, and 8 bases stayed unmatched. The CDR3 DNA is TGTGCCAGCAAAGACTGGAGCGGGGGGGACACCGGGGAGCTGTTTTTT. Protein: CASKDWSGGDTGELFF.

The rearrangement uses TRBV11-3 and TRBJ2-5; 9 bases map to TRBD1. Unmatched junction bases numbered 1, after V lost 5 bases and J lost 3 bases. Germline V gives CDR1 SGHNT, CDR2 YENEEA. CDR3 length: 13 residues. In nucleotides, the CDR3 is TGTGCCAGCAGCAGGGACAGGGAAGAGACCCAGTACTTC. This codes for CASSRDREETQYF.

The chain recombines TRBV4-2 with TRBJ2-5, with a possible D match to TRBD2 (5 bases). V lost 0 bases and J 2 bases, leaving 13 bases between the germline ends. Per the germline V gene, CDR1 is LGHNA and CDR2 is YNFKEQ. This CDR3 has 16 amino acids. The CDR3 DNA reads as TGTGCCAGCAGCCAAGATTTACGGGGATTACAAGAGACCCAGTACTTC. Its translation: CASSQDLRGLQETQYF.

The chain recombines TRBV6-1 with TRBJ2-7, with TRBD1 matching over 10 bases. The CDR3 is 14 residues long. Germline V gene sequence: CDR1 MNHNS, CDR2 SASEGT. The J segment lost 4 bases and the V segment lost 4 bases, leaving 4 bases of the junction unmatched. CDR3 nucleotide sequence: TGTGCCAGCAGTGGGACAGGGGGGTTATACGAGCAGTACTTC. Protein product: CASSGTGGLYEQYF.